The entry that follows covers one T cell receptor (beta chain) sequence. The CDR3 covers 16 residues. CDR1 and CDR2 from the germline V gene are MGHRA and YSYEKL. V lost 0 bases and J lost 0, with 12 bases in between. The data belong to a study of OX40 agonist ivuxolimab in advanced cancers. Study in general: In this cohort, patients received ivuxolimab, an agonistic anti-OX40 (CD134) antibody.

Sequencing was performed with immunoSEQ multiplex PCR; in TCRdb, only in-frame clones are kept and a portion is missing. The sample has some 44,000 clones; around 91% are singletons. The TCR comes from an adult with an advanced solid tumor such as melanoma, head and neck, liver or kidney cancer. The starting material was CD4+ or CD8+ T cells sorted from blood, obtained in a trial of the OX40 agonist ivuxolimab. The chain is built from TRBV4-1 and TRBJ2-7; unclear D gene. The CDR3 is CASSQDVRLFSYEQYF. DNA of the CDR3: TGCGCCAGCAGCCAAGATGTCCGACTTTTCTCCTACGAGCAGTACTTC.